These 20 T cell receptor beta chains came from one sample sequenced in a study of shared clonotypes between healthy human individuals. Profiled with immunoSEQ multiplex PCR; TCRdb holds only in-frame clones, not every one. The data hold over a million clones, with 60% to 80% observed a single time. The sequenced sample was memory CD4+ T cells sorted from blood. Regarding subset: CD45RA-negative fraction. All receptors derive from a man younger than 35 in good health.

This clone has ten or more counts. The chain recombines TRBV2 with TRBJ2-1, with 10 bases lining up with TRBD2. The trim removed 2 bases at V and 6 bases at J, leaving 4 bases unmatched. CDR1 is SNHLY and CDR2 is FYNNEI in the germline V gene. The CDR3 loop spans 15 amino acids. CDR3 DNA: TGTGCCAGCAGTGAAACGAGCGGGGGGGCCAATGAGCAGTTCTTC. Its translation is CASSETSGGANEQFF.

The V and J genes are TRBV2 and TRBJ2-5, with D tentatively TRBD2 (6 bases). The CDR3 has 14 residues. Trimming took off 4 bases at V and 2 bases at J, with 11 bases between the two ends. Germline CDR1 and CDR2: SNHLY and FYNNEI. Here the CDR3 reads CASSAGATQETQYF. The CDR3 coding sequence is TGTGCCAGCAGTGCGGGAGCCACACAAGAGACCCAGTACTTC.

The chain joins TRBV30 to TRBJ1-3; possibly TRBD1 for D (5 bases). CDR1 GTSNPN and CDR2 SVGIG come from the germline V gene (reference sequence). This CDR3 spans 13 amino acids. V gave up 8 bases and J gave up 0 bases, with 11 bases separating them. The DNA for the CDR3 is TGTGCCGGCTCGACAGACTCTGGAAACACCATATATTTT. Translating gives CAGSTDSGNTIYF.

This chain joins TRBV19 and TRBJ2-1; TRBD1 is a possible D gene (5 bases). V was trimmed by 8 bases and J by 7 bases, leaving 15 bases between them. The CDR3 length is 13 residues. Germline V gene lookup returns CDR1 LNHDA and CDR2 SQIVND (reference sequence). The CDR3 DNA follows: TGTGCCAGTCGCAGGGTAGGCCAGAATGAGCAGTTCTTC. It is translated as CASRRVGQNEQFF.

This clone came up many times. Written as DNA, the CDR3 is TGTGCCAGCAGCCAAAGGCCAGGGGATTCCTACGAGCAGTACTTC. Its translation: CASSQRPGDSYEQYF. The V gene is TRBV16, the J gene TRBJ2-7; D is perhaps TRBD1 (6 bases). Deletions cut 2 bases from V and 1 base from J, with 12 bases between. The CDR3 is made up of 15 amino acids. CDR1 KGHSY and CDR2 FQNENV come from the germline V gene.

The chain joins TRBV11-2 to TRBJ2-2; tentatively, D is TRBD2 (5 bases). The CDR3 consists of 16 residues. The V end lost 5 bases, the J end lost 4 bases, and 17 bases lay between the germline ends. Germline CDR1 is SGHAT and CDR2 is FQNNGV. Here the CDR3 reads CASSLLTPRGTGELFF. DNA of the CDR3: TGTGCCAGCAGCCTATTGACCCCCCGGGGCACCGGGGAGCTGTTTTTT.

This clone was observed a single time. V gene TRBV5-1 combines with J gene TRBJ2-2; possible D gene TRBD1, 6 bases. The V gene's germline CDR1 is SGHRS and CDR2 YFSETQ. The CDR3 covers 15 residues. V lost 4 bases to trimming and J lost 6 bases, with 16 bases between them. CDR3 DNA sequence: TGCGCCAGCAGCCCTAATAACAGGGTAGCCGGGGAGCTGTTTTTT. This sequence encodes CASSPNNRVAGELFF.

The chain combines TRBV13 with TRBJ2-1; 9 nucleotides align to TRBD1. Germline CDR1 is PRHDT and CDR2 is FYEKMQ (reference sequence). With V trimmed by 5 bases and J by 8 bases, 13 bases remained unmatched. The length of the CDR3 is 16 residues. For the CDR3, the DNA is TGTGCCAGCAGCCGCTCGGGACAGGGCTTTGTACATGAGCAGTTCTTC. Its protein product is CASSRSGQGFVHEQFF.

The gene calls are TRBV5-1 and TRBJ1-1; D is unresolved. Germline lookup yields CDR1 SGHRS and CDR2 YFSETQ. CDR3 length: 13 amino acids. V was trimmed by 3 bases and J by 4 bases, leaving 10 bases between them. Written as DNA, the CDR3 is TGCGCCAGCAGCTCGGCAGGTCTCACTGAAGCTTTCTTT. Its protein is CASSSAGLTEAFF.

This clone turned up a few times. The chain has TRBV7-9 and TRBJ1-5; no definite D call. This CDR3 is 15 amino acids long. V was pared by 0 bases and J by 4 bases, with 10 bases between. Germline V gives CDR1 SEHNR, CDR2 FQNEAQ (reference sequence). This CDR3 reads CASSLAGRANQPQHF. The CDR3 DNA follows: TGTGCCAGCAGCTTAGCGGGTCGAGCAAATCAGCCCCAGCATTTT.

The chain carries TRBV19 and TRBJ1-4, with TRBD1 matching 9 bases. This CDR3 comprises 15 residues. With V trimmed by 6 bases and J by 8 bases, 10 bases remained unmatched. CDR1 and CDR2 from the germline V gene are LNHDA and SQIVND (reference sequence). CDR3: CASSTSQGAREKLFF. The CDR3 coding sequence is TGTGCCAGTAGCACTTCACAGGGGGCTCGAGAAAAACTGTTTTTT.

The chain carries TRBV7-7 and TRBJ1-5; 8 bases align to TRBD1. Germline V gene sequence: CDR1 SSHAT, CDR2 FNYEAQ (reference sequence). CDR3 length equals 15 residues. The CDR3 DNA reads TGTGCTAGCGGACAGGGTTGGTATAGCAATCAGCCCCAGCATTTT. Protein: CASGQGWYSNQPQHF.

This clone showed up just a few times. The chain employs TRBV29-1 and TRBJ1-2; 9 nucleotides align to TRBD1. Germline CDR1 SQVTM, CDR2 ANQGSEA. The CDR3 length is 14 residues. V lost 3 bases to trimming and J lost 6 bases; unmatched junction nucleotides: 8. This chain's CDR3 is CSVEVSGQGNGYTF. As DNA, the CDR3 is TGCAGCGTTGAGGTCTCTGGACAGGGGAATGGCTACACCTTC.

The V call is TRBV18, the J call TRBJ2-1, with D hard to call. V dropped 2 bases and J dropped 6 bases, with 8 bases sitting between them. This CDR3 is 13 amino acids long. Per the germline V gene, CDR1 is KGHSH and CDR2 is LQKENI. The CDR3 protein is CASSPTVGNEQFF. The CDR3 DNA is TGTGCCAGCTCACCAACGGTGGGCAATGAGCAGTTCTTC.

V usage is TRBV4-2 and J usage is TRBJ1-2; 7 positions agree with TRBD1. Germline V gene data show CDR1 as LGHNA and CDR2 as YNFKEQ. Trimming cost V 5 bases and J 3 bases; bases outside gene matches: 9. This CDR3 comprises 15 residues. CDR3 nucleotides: TGTGCCAGCAGCAACGACAGGGCGAGGGACTATGGCTACACCTTC. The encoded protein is CASSNDRARDYGYTF.

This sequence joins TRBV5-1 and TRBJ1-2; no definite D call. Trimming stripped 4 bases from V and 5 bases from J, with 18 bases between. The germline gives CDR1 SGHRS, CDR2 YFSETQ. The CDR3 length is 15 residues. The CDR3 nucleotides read TGCGCCAGCAGCCCGGAAGGGTCAACCTTTTATGGCTACACCTTC. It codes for CASSPEGSTFYGYTF.

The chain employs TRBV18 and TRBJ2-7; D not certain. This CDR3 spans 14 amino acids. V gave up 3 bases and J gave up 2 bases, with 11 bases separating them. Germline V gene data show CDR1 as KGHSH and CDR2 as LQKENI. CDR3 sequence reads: CASSPGSGPYEQYF. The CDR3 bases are TGTGCCAGCTCACCGGGTTCAGGACCCTACGAGCAGTACTTC.

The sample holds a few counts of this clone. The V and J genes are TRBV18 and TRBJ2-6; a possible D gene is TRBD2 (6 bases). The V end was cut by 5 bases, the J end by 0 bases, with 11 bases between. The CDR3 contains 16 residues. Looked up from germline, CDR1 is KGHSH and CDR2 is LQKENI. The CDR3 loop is CASSNGGSSGANVLTF. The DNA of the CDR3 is TGTGCCAGCTCAAACGGAGGGAGCTCTGGGGCCAACGTCCTGACTTTC.

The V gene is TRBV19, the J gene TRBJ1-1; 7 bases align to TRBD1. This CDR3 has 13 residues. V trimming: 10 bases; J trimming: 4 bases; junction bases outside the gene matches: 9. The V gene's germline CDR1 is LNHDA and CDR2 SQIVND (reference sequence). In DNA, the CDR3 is TGTGCCAATCCTACGGGACAGTTCACTGAAGCTTTCTTT. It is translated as CANPTGQFTEAFF.

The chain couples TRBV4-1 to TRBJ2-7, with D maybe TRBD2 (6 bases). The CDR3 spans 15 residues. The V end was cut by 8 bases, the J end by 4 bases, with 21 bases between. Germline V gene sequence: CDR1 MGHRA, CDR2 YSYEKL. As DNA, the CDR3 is TGCGCCAGCCGCACTGGGGACTTCGGGATTTACGAGCAGTACTTC. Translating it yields CASRTGDFGIYEQYF.